This TCR beta chain was identified in a study of spatial heterogeneity in lung cancer (dated by TCRdb to the late 2010s). Regarding the research as a whole: More beta-chain than alpha-chain transcripts were consistently detected, likely reflecting higher beta-chain transcript abundance. In tumor regions, TCR transcript counts showed a strong correlation with a T cell transcriptional module score derived from matched bulk RNA-seq. In the raw uncorrected reads, each unique combination of TCR and UMI appeared more than ten times on average. In non-small cell lung cancer, the study made a quantitative comparison of TCR alpha and beta repertoires among multiple tumor regions, matched nontumor lung and blood. Nonsynonymous mutation counts, determined by whole-exome sequencing of tumor tissue, were related to features of the TCR repertoire. At surgery, both alpha and beta chains were TCR-sequenced in 200 to 250 tumor regions, fewer than 65 matched nontumor lung samples and some 60 PBMC samples.

Libraries were constructed by 5' RACE. Sequenced using a NextSeq 500. The TCR library protocol attached a unique molecular identifier to each TCR cDNA molecule to allow correction of PCR and sequencing errors. Concerning the study's data processing: TCR identification, UMI-based error correction and CDR3 extraction were all carried out with Decombinator tools. TCRs above a frequency of 2 per 1,000, corresponding to the top 1% of the tumor frequency distribution, were defined as expanded. Expanded tumor TCRs statistically deemed absent (corrected P<0.05) from at least one tumor region were classed as regional, and all other expanded tumor TCRs were classed as ubiquitous. Renyi diversity was computed with the R vegan package after each repertoire had been subsampled 100 times to 5,000 TCRs. CDR3 similarity networks were built from amino acid triplet string-kernel similarity, connecting CDR3s with pairwise similarity above 0.82. TCRdb passed the public sequencing reads through fastp at Q25 and MiXCR, retaining productive beta sequences. Each CDR3 protein gets just one entry, which takes the most common genes and DNA from the rows behind it. Clone size and V and J calls follow TCRdb, not the original study. This sample lists about 2,300 distinct CDR3 sequences; about 20% were detected once. 20% to 25% of the sample goes to the ten largest clones.

General conclusions and limits of the study: Counts of ubiquitous and regional expanded TCRs correlated with counts of ubiquitous and regional nonsynonymous mutations, respectively. The tumor nonsynonymous mutation count correlated with the number of expanded alpha and beta TCRs within the tumor. Estimated TCR-seq coverage of tumor T cells was only about 7.2% for alpha chains and around 13% for beta chains. Confirming at a functional level the hypothesis that regional TCRs recognize regional mutations was considered to require additional single-cell paired TCR alpha and beta sequencing.

About this clonotype: The specificity of this receptor is unknown. The sample holds no much larger clone one base away, and base qualities are not on file.

The time point label on this specimen signifies: sample taken at primary tumor resection. Donors were about 70 patients with early-stage, untreated non-small cell lung cancer from the lung TRACERx cohort. For TCR sequencing, whole RNA was extracted from tumor and nontumor lung tissue, or from cryopreserved PBMC samples, and no cell sorting was done. Only patients for whom sufficient RNA was available from at least two tumor regions were selected for TCR sequencing. Before selection, tumor and adjacent nontumor lung specimens were reviewed by a lung pathologist. Trimming takes 2 bases off V and 5 bases off J; junction bases not matched to a gene: 11. Sequences MNHNY (CDR1) and SVGAGI (CDR2) are obtained from the germline V gene (reference sequence). The CDR3 covers 16 residues, taking in both the cysteine and the phenylalanine. Left in the record is the CDR3 DNA by itself, 48 bases read in frame from the first base.

The chain is made from TRBV6-6 and TRBJ2-7; TRBD1 matches 8 bases in the middle. The source of this sequence is a male donor with early-stage non-small cell lung cancer. Here the sequenced sample was lung tumor tissue, taken at surgery. The nucleotide sequence is TGTGCCAGCAGTTACCACCAGGGGGCGAAGGGGAACGAGCAGTACTTC. It encodes CASSYHQGAKGNEQYF.